This T cell receptor (beta chain) was obtained from a study of cytomegalovirus exposure and HLA in healthy donors. The PCR was carried out with 60 Vbeta primers and 13 Jbeta primers. Data came from immunoSEQ multiplex PCR; TCRdb stores just in-frame clones and leaves some out. Of some 220,000 clones listed, 70% to 90% are singletons. V lost 1 base to trimming and J lost 5 bases; unmatched junction nucleotides: 15. The CDR3 is 18 amino acids. Germline V lookup: CDR1 KGHSH, CDR2 LQKENI. The rearrangement uses TRBV18 and TRBJ2-5; TRBD2 aligns across 8 bases. Sequenced input: PBMCs. The sequence was collected from a girl between 2 and 10 years old in good health and CMV-seronegative. The CDR3 region is CASSPRGLGRARAETQYF. The CDR3 nucleotides are TGTGCCAGCTCACCACGGGGTCTCGGGAGGGCCCGGGCGGAGACCCAGTACTTC. The entire variable domain, with the rest obtained from reference TRBV18 and TRBJ2-5, is as follows: NAGVMQNPRHLVRRRGQEARLRCSPMKGHSHVYWYRQLPEEGLKFMVYLQKENIIDESGMPKERFSAEFPKEGPSILRIQQVVRGDSAAYFCASSPRGLGRARAETQYFGPGTRLLVL.